These 29 T cell receptor beta chains came from one sample sequenced in a study of blood T cell repertoires in COVID-19. Some clones are missing from TCRdb's copy, which holds only in-frame ones; the method was immunoSEQ multiplex PCR. The repertoire holds 150,000 or so clones, roughly 85% seen once, with 2.5% to 3% in the top ten. Sample: PBMCs or T cells enriched from blood (not recorded which). The receptors here all came from a woman aged 50 to 60 who had recovered from COVID-19.

J is TRBJ1-3 and V is TRBV7-9; D might be TRBD1 (6 bases). The germline V gene encodes CDR1 SEHNR and CDR2 FQNEAQ (reference sequence). Trimming pared 5 bases from V and 0 bases from J, leaving 14 bases between. CDR3 length equals 16 residues. This CDR3 is CASSPSRGGSGNTIYF. CDR3 coding DNA: TGTGCCAGCAGCCCCTCGAGAGGGGGCTCTGGAAACACCATATATTTT.

The V call is TRBV7-9, the J call TRBJ1-4; D is unclear. Germline V CDR1 and CDR2: SEHNR, FQNEAQ (reference sequence). Deletions cut 5 bases from V and 0 bases from J, with 19 bases between. This CDR3 has 18 amino acids. CDR3 sequence reads: CASSPRTRGYATNEKLFF. Here the CDR3 DNA reads TGTGCCAGCAGCCCGAGGACTCGTGGATATGCAACTAATGAAAAACTGTTTTTT.

This chain joins TRBV5-4 and TRBJ2-1; D might be TRBD2 (6 bases). V lost 7 bases to trimming and J lost 8 bases, with 19 bases between them. CDR3 size: 14 residues. In germline, CDR1 is SGHNT, CDR2 YYREEE (reference sequence). The CDR3 DNA sequence: TGTGCCAGCCGACCCAGGGCGGGGTCAGATGAGCAGTTCTTC. Its translation is CASRPRAGSDEQFF.

V is TRBV9 and J is TRBJ2-3; 16 nucleotides line up with TRBD2. The CDR3 runs to 15 residues. Losses at the gene ends were 6 bases for V and 9 bases for J; bases not matched to a gene: 7. Germline-derived CDR1 and CDR2 are SGDLS and YYNGEE. CDR3 in DNA: TGTGCCAGCACCTCGGGACTAGCGGGGGGGGAGACGCAGTATTTT. Protein: CASTSGLAGGETQYF.

The chain has TRBV11-2 and TRBJ1-1; tentative D call: TRBD1 (5 bases). CDR3 size: 15 residues. V was pared by 1 base and J by 5 bases, with 14 bases between. Germline CDR1 is SGHAT and CDR2 is FQNNGV. The CDR3 here is CASSLGVSGGTEAFF. The CDR3 region has the DNA TGTGCCAGCAGCTTAGGGGTGAGCGGGGGGACTGAAGCTTTCTTT. The full variable domain, with the rest looked up from reference TRBV11-2 and TRBJ1-1, is EAGVAQSPRYKIIEKRQSVAFWCNPISGHATLYWYQQILGQGPKLLIQFQNNGVVDDSQLPKDRFSAERLKGVDSTLKIQPAKLEDSAVYLCASSLGVSGGTEAFFGQGTRLTVV.

The chain has TRBV5-4 and TRBJ1-2, with 9 bases identical to TRBD1. CDR1 and CDR2 (germline): SGHNT, YYREEE (reference sequence). The V gene end was trimmed by 4 bases and the J gene end by 1 base; junction bases not matched to a gene: 2. CDR3 length: 14 residues. CDR3: CASSTGQGNYGYTF. CDR3 DNA: TGTGCCAGCAGCACGGGACAGGGTAACTATGGCTACACCTTC.

This chain connects TRBV5-1 to TRBJ2-7, with 9 bases lining up with TRBD1. The CDR3 extends over 15 amino acids. V lost 4 bases to trimming and J lost 2 bases; unmatched junction nucleotides: 7. From germline, CDR1 is SGHRS and CDR2 YFSETQ. CDR3 nucleotides: TGCGCCAGCAGCATCTACGGGACAGGGCCCTACGAGCAGTACTTC. Its translation is CASSIYGTGPYEQYF. The variable domain in full, completed from reference TRBV5-1 and TRBJ2-7, reads KAGVTQTPRYLIKTRGQQVTLSCSPISGHRSVSWYQQTPGQGLQFLFEYFSETQRNKGNFPGRFSGRQFSNSRSEMNVSTLELGDSALYLCASSIYGTGPYEQYFGPGTRLTVT.

This clone appeared a single time. The chain joins TRBV4-2 to TRBJ2-1; 7 nucleotides match TRBD2. Germline CDR1 is LGHNA and CDR2 is YNFKEQ. V dropped 0 bases and J dropped 7; count of bases not matched to a gene: 12. The CDR3 has 17 amino acids. CDR3 nucleotide sequence: TGTGCCAGCAGCCAAGAGTGGGGGTCTAGCGGAAAGAATGAGCAGTTCTTC. Translation gives CASSQEWGSSGKNEQFF.

This clone was detected only once. The J gene is TRBJ2-4, the V gene TRBV11-1; no clear D. V dropped 2 bases and J dropped 0 bases, with 5 bases sitting between them. Per the germline V gene, CDR1 is SGHAT and CDR2 is FQDESV (reference sequence). The CDR3 runs to 14 residues. CDR3: CASSLRLAKNIQYF. The CDR3 DNA is TGTGCCAGCAGCTTAAGACTAGCCAAAAACATTCAGTACTTC.

This chain links TRBV6-5 with TRBJ1-1, with TRBD1 matching over 7 bases. This CDR3 is built from 12 residues. The trim removed 5 bases at V and 11 bases at J, leaving 8 bases unmatched. Looked up from germline, CDR1 is MNHEY and CDR2 is SVGAGI. The CDR3 is CASSPRQGEAFF. CDR3 bases: TGTGCCAGCAGTCCCCGACAGGGAGAGGCTTTCTTT.

This clone was picked up one time. The V gene is TRBV13, the J gene TRBJ2-1; 7 bases match TRBD2. V lost 5 bases, J lost 7 bases, and 8 bases stayed unmatched. Germline lookup yields CDR1 PRHDT and CDR2 FYEKMQ (reference sequence). CDR3 length: 14 amino acids. CDR3: CASSRSGRINEQFF. In DNA, the CDR3 is TGTGCCAGCAGCCGTTCCGGGAGGATAAATGAGCAGTTCTTC.

This clone is a singleton in its sample. The chain is built from TRBV7-2 and TRBJ2-1, with TRBD2 matching 10 bases. The CDR3 runs 17 residues. Germline assignment: CDR1 SGHTA and CDR2 FQGNSA. The trim removed 6 bases at V and 6 bases at J, leaving 14 bases unmatched. The CDR3 loop is CASRVGLAGVRGNEQFF. The CDR3 DNA is TGTGCCAGCAGAGTAGGGCTAGCGGGAGTCCGCGGCAATGAGCAGTTCTTC.

The chain has TRBV4-1 and TRBJ2-7; D is possibly TRBD1 (6 bases). V shed 1 base and J shed 4 bases, with 14 bases lying between them. Germline loops: CDR1 MGHRA, CDR2 YSYEKL. The CDR3 totals 15 residues. The CDR3 spells CASSQVPTQGYEQYF. The DNA of the CDR3 is TGCGCCAGCAGCCAAGTGCCTACTCAGGGGTACGAGCAGTACTTC.

CDR3 amino acids: CSVSQTNTEAFF. The CDR3 nucleotides read TGCAGCGTTTCACAGACCAACACTGAAGCTTTCTTT. The gene calls are TRBV29-1 and TRBJ1-1, with no clear D. V was pared by 5 bases and J by 2 bases, with 9 bases between. CDR1 and CDR2 (germline): SQVTM, ANQGSEA. The CDR3 is 12 amino acids.

The V gene is TRBV13, the J gene TRBJ2-1; weak D call: TRBD1 (6 bases). In germline, CDR1 is PRHDT, CDR2 FYEKMQ (reference sequence). The CDR3 contains 12 residues. Trimming took off 3 bases at V and 7 bases at J, with 7 bases between the two ends. The CDR3 DNA reads as TGTGCCAGCAGCTTCAGGGGAAATGAGCAGTTCTTC. Translated, it gives CASSFRGNEQFF.

The CDR3 nucleotides are TGTGCCTGGAAGCGGACTAGGAACACCGGGGAGCTGTTTTTT. Protein product: CAWKRTRNTGELFF. This rearrangement joins TRBV30 to TRBJ2-2; 7 bases map to TRBD2. Trimming took 4 bases from V and 1 from J; bases not matched to a gene: 3. The CDR3 spans 14 residues. Germline assignment: CDR1 GTSNPN and CDR2 SVGIG (reference sequence).

The V and J genes are TRBV7-3 and TRBJ2-4; D call uncertain. The CDR3 has 18 residues. Trimming removed 1 base at V and 0 bases at J, with 16 bases between. Germline V lookup: CDR1 SGHTA, CDR2 FQGTGA. CDR3 loop: CASSLKSVPDLAKNIQYF. The CDR3 nucleotides read TGTGCCAGCAGCTTAAAGTCGGTTCCCGATCTAGCCAAAAACATTCAGTACTTC.

This clone was found a few times. The chain combines TRBV10-1 with TRBJ2-1; 11 nucleotides agree with TRBD2. The CDR3 is made up of 18 amino acids. Germline V gives CDR1 WNHNN, CDR2 SYGVQD (reference sequence). J lost 0 bases, V lost 2 bases, and 6 bases had no gene match. This CDR3 is CASSEGGLAAYSYNEQFF. CDR3 bases: TGCGCCAGCAGTGAGGGGGGACTAGCGGCCTACTCCTACAATGAGCAGTTCTTC.

The V call is TRBV29-1, the J call TRBJ2-3, with a tentative D call TRBD2 (6 bases). The V and J ends lost 4 bases and 2 bases respectively, with 13 bases between them. CDR3 size: 14 residues. Germline assignment: CDR1 SQVTM and CDR2 ANQGSEA. The CDR3 region is CSVAFGGLTDTQYF. The CDR3 region has the DNA TGCAGCGTTGCCTTTGGAGGGCTCACAGATACGCAGTATTTT.

The rearrangement joins TRBV13 to TRBJ2-3, with D tentatively TRBD2 (6 bases). This CDR3 has 14 residues. With 1 base removed from V and 7 bases from J, the gap between germline ends came to 12 bases. CDR1 and CDR2 from the germline V gene are PRHDT and FYEKMQ (reference sequence). Here the CDR3 DNA reads TGTGCCAGCAGCTTAGTTTGGGAGGAGAATACGCAGTATTTT. Translation: CASSLVWEENTQYF.

The chain couples TRBV9 to TRBJ2-3, with D perhaps TRBD2 (6 bases). This CDR3 is 13 amino acids long. Germline CDR1 SGDLS, CDR2 YYNGEE. The V gene lost 2 bases and the J gene lost 11 bases, with 15 bases spanning the gap. The DNA for the CDR3 is TGTGCCAGCAGCGTCAGCTGGCAGGGAGGGCAGTATTTT. Protein sequence: CASSVSWQGGQYF.

The chain joins TRBV9 to TRBJ2-3; 11 positions match TRBD1. The junction had 5 bases not matched to a gene; V was cut back by 2 bases and J by 3 bases. The CDR3 runs 16 residues. Germline loops: CDR1 SGDLS, CDR2 YYNGEE. The CDR3 protein is CASSVAGTGGTDTQYF. The DNA for the CDR3 is TGTGCCAGCAGCGTCGCCGGGACAGGGGGTACAGATACGCAGTATTTT.

The V gene is TRBV2, the J gene TRBJ2-5, with D tentatively TRBD2 (6 bases). CDR1 is SNHLY, CDR2 FYNNEI, per germline. V was clipped by 4 bases and J by 4 bases, with 7 bases between them. There are 12 residues in the CDR3. The CDR3 sequence: CASSGTTETQYF. CDR3 nucleotides: TGTGCCAGCAGTGGGACTACAGAGACCCAGTACTTC.

The chain joins TRBV6-1 to TRBJ2-6; D unclear. V lost 1 base to trimming and J lost 1 base, with 5 bases between them. Germline V gene data show CDR1 as MNHNS and CDR2 as SASEGT. The length of the CDR3 is 15 residues. CDR3 sequence: CASSEGASGANVLTF. The CDR3, as DNA: TGTGCCAGCAGTGAAGGAGCGTCTGGGGCCAACGTCCTGACTTTC.

In DNA form, the CDR3 reads TGTGCCAGCAGCTTGTTAGCGGGAGGGTACAATGAGCAGTTCTTC. It specifies CASSLLAGGYNEQFF. The V and J genes are TRBV5-6 and TRBJ2-1; 11 bases fit TRBD2. With 1 base clipped from V and 4 bases from J, the junction kept 1 base outside the gene matches. Germline loops: CDR1 SGHDT, CDR2 YYEEEE. There are 15 residues in the CDR3.

This chain uses TRBV11-3 with TRBJ2-7, with D perhaps matching TRBD1 (6 bases). Trimming cost V 5 bases and J 3 bases, with 11 bases left between them. The CDR3 totals 13 residues. The germline gives CDR1 SGHNT, CDR2 YENEEA. The CDR3 region is CASSQGRFYEQYF. As DNA, the CDR3 is TGTGCCAGCAGCCAGGGGCGGTTCTACGAGCAGTACTTC. Full variable domain (remainder filled in from reference TRBV11-3 and TRBJ2-7): EAGVVQSPRYKIIEKKQPVAFWCNPISGHNTLYWYLQNLGQGPELLIRYENEEAVDDSQLPKDRFSAERLKGVDSTLKIQPAELGDSAVYLCASSQGRFYEQYFGPGTRLTVT.

V is TRBV30 and J is TRBJ2-1, with D possibly being TRBD2 (6 bases). The CDR3 runs 17 residues. CDR1 is GTSNPN, CDR2 SVGIG, per germline (reference sequence). The ends were cut back, 1 base at V and 0 bases at J, with 16 bases in the middle. CDR3 sequence: CAWSEKAGLSSYNEQFF. The CDR3 DNA is TGTGCCTGGAGTGAAAAAGCGGGCCTTAGCTCCTACAATGAGCAGTTCTTC.

A single count supports this clone. The chain recombines TRBV11-2 with TRBJ2-7; TRBD1 matches 9 bases. Unmatched junction bases numbered 6, after V lost 0 bases and J lost 6 bases. Germline lookup yields CDR1 SGHAT and CDR2 FQNNGV. This CDR3 has 15 residues. The CDR3 DNA sequence: TGTGCCAGCAGCTTAGAGGGACAGGGAAGTCGCGAGCAGTACTTC. Its translation: CASSLEGQGSREQYF.

This clone was seen at least ten times. The chain uses TRBV2 and TRBJ2-5; 9 positions match TRBD2. J gave up 7 bases and V 1 base, and 7 bases lay outside the gene matches. The V gene's germline CDR1 is SNHLY and CDR2 FYNNEI. The CDR3 is 15 amino acids. This CDR3 reads CASSEGGLAGPTQYF. For the CDR3, the DNA is TGTGCCAGCAGTGAAGGGGGACTAGCCGGACCGACCCAGTACTTC. The complete variable domain, with remaining parts taken from reference TRBV2 and TRBJ2-5, reads EPEVTQTPSHQVTQMGQEVILRCVPISNHLYFYWYRQILGQKVEFLVSFYNNEISEKSEIFDDQFSVERPDGSNFTLKIRSTKLEDSAMYFCASSEGGLAGPTQYFGPGTRLLVL.